Sequencing of this TCR beta chain was carried out in a study of T cell responses to AZD1222 COVID-19 vaccine. Per the germline V gene, CDR1 is SGHTA and CDR2 is FQGNSA. J gave up 4 bases and V 3 bases, and 5 bases lay outside the gene matches. This CDR3 has 15 residues. Measured with immunoSEQ multiplex PCR; TCRdb has only the in-frame clones, and not every one. The data show 150,000 to 200,000 clones, roughly 88% seen once. This sequence was found in an adult who received the AZD1222 COVID-19 vaccine. The sample here was peripheral blood, taken 28 days after the second AZD1222 dose. The J gene is TRBJ2-5, the V gene TRBV7-2, with 10 bases aligning to TRBD2. The CDR3, as DNA: TGTGCCAGCAGCTTCCCAGCGGGGGGGACAGAGACCCAGTACTTC. This gives the protein CASSFPAGGTETQYF.